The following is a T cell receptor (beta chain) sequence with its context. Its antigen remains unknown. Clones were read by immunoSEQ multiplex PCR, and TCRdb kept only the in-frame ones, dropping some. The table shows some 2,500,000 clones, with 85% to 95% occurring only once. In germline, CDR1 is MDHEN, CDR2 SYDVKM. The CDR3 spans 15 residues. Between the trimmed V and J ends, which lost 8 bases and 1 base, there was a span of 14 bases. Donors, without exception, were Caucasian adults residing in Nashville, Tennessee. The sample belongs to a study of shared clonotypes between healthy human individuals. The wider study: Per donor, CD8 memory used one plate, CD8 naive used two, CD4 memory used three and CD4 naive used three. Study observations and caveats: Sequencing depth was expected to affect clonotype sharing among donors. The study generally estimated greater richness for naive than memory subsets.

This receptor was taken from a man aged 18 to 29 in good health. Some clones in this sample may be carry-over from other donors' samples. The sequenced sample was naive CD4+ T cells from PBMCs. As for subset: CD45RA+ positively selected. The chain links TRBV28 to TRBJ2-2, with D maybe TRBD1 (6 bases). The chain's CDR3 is CASCLGGWNTGELFF. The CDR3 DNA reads TGTGCCAGCTGCCTTGGGGGCTGGAACACCGGGGAGCTGTTTTTT.